This T cell receptor (beta chain) was identified in a study of blood T cell repertoires in COVID-19. In the study overall: The United States, Italy and Spain supplied acute and convalescent COVID-19 samples. PBMCs, B-cell-depleted T cells, or T cells were the source of the cDNA or gDNA that made up the material.

The table came from immunoSEQ multiplex PCR; TCRdb's copy has only in-frame clones and leaves some out. This sample has 210,000 or so clones; nearly 90% occur once, and the top ten carry 0.62%. V lost 3 bases and J 4 bases, leaving 13 bases between the germline ends. CDR1 and CDR2 (germline): KGHSH, LQKENI. CDR3 length: 15 amino acids. Sequencing used peripheral blood. V is TRBV18 and J is TRBJ2-1, with a tentative D call TRBD1 (6 bases). The TCR originated in a man aged 50 or older with acute or convalescent COVID-19. In nucleotides, the CDR3 is TGTGCCAGCTCACCTCTCAACAGGGAATACAATGAGCAGTTCTTC. Translating gives CASSPLNREYNEQFF.